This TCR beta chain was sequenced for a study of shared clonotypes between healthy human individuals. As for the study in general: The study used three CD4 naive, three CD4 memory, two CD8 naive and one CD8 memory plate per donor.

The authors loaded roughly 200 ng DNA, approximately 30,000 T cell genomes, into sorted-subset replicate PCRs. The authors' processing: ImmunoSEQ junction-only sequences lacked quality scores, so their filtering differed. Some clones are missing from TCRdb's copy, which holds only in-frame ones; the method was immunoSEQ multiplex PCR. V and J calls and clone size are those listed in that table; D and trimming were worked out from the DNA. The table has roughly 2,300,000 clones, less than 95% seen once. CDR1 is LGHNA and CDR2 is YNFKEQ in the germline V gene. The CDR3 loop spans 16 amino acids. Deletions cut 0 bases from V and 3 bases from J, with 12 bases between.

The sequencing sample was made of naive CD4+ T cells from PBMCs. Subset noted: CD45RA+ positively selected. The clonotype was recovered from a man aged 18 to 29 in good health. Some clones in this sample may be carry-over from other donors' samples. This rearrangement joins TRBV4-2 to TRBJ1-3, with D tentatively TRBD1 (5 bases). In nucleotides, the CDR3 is TGTGCCAGCAGCCAAGAACCCTGGGGACTTGGAAACACCATATATTTT. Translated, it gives CASSQEPWGLGNTIYF.